This T cell receptor (beta chain) was found in a study of CD8+ T cells in alopecia areata. Study results and limitations: Among the top 100, expanded CD8+ clones, as well as scalp clonality, were significantly decreased by tofacitinib. Persistence of many expanded lesional clones was seen in scalp and blood during tofacitinib.

Germline values: CDR1 MGHRA, CDR2 YSYEKL. This CDR3 has 15 amino acids. Trimming left V 5 bases short and J 2 bases short, with 15 bases between. Indicated treatment: oral pan-JAK inhibitor, 5-10 mg twice daily. With regard to this clone: The antigen remains undetermined.

Extracted from the samples, RNA was reverse transcribed into cDNA to serve as the sequencing template. The method was immunoSEQ multiplex PCR; TCRdb's version includes in-frame clones alone and lacks a portion of them. The sample holds fewer than 150,000 clones, about four fifths seen once. This specimen was CD8+ T cells sorted from blood, taken at week 4, from a patient treated with tofacitinib. The sequence derives from a human donor with alopecia areata. This chain uses TRBV4-1 with TRBJ2-5; maybe TRBD1 (5 bases). The CDR3 region has the DNA TGCGCCAGCAGCAGGGGCCGAGCCCTTCAAGAGACCCAGTACTTC. As protein: CASSRGRALQETQYF.